Below are 31 T cell receptor beta chains sequenced from a single sample in a study of cytomegalovirus exposure and HLA in healthy donors. Amplification used 60 Vbeta primers and 13 Jbeta primers. Data came from immunoSEQ multiplex PCR; TCRdb stores just in-frame clones and leaves some out. Here the sample spans hundreds of thousands of clones, about 80% being singletons. The sample comprised PBMCs. These receptor sequences come from a man aged 35-49 years in good health and CMV-seropositive.

This clone came up once. The V call is TRBV7-8, the J call TRBJ1-5; D is undetermined. Trimming stripped 0 bases from V and 4 bases from J, with 7 bases between. This CDR3 comprises 14 residues. CDR1 SGHVS and CDR2 FQNEAQ come from the germline V gene. CDR3 sequence reads: CASSLAGSNQPQHF. Here the CDR3 DNA reads TGTGCCAGCAGCTTAGCGGGCTCGAATCAGCCCCAGCATTTT.

This rearrangement joins TRBV6-1 to TRBJ2-2, with D possibly TRBD1 on 5 matching bases. CDR1 MNHNS and CDR2 SASEGT come from the germline V gene. The CDR3 extends over 17 amino acids. The V and J ends lost 0 bases and 0 bases respectively, with 11 bases between them. For the CDR3, the DNA is TGTGCCAGCAGTGAAGCGCTTGACAGCGCGAACACCGGGGAGCTGTTTTTT. Protein sequence: CASSEALDSANTGELFF.

The chain employs TRBV4-1 and TRBJ2-1, with 8 bases fitting TRBD1. Per the germline V gene, CDR1 is MGHRA and CDR2 is YSYEKL. The V gene end was trimmed by 0 bases and the J gene end by 3 bases; junction bases not matched to a gene: 7. This CDR3 has 17 residues. DNA for the CDR3: TGCGCCAGCAGCCAAGATGGTCAGGGGGCAAACTACAATGAGCAGTTCTTC. This translates into CASSQDGQGANYNEQFF.

This chain connects TRBV7-3 to TRBJ2-1, with a tentative D call TRBD2 (6 bases). Trimming stripped 3 bases from V and 10 bases from J, with 16 bases between. The CDR3 length is 14 residues. CDR1 is SGHTA and CDR2 is FQGTGA in the germline V gene. CDR3 in amino acids: CASSFGTLSGEQFF. In DNA form, the CDR3 reads TGTGCCAGCAGCTTCGGGACTCTCTCTGGGGAGCAGTTCTTC.

The chain employs TRBV5-6 and TRBJ2-3; 14 nucleotides match TRBD2. Unmatched junction bases numbered 6, after V lost 3 bases and J lost 3 bases. Germline lookup yields CDR1 SGHDT and CDR2 YYEEEE. The CDR3 has 17 residues. CDR3 coding DNA: TGTGCCAGCAGCTGGACTAGCGGGAGGCGTGGTACAGATACGCAGTATTTT. Protein product: CASSWTSGRRGTDTQYF.

This rearrangement joins TRBV9 to TRBJ2-2, with 7 bases lining up with TRBD2. Trimming cost V 4 bases and J 1 base; bases outside gene matches: 13. Germline values: CDR1 SGDLS, CDR2 YYNGEE. CDR3 length: 18 residues. CDR3 coding DNA: TGTGCCAGCAGCCCAAGGGTAGCGGGTCGGATGAACACCGGGGAGCTGTTTTTT. The encoded protein is CASSPRVAGRMNTGELFF. Supplemented by reference TRBV9 and TRBJ2-2, the full variable domain reads DSGVTQTPKHLITATGQRVTLRCSPRSGDLSVYWYQQSLDQGLQFLIQYYNGEERAKGNILERFSAQQFPDLHSELNLSSLELGDSALYFCASSPRVAGRMNTGELFFGEGSRLTVL.

The chain carries TRBV18 and TRBJ2-7, with 12 bases identical to TRBD2. With 4 bases clipped from V and 6 bases from J, the junction kept 10 bases outside the gene matches. From germline, CDR1 is KGHSH and CDR2 LQKENI. This CDR3 is built from 16 residues. The CDR3 is CASSLGASGRAGEQYV. CDR3 coding DNA: TGTGCCAGCTCACTAGGGGCTAGCGGGAGGGCCGGCGAGCAGTACGTC.

This chain uses TRBV4-1 with TRBJ1-5; 8 positions match TRBD1. The germline CDR1 and CDR2 sequences are MGHRA and YSYEKL. The CDR3 loop spans 16 amino acids. Trimming took 4 bases from V and 5 from J; bases not matched to a gene: 10. The CDR3 DNA is TGCGCCAGCAGCCCACAGGCCGGACAGGGCTATCAGCCCCAGCATTTT. It specifies CASSPQAGQGYQPQHF.

The chain recombines TRBV27 with TRBJ2-7; 7 bases align to TRBD2. CDR3 length equals 16 residues. Germline CDR1 reads MNHEY; CDR2 reads SMNVEV (reference sequence). With 5 bases clipped from V and 6 bases from J, the junction kept 16 bases outside the gene matches. DNA for the CDR3: TGTGCCAGCAGTGTGAACGAGGTCGCGGGAGTCTGCGAGCAGTACTTC. Its translation is CASSVNEVAGVCEQYF.

The rearrangement uses TRBV30 and TRBJ2-2; 9 bases align to TRBD2. The trim removed 3 bases at V and 5 bases at J, leaving 4 bases unmatched. The CDR3 runs to 14 residues. CDR1 GTSNPN and CDR2 SVGIG come from the germline V gene (reference sequence). For the CDR3, the DNA is TGTGCCTGGAGAGTAGCGGGAGAGACCGGGGAGCTGTTTTTT. It is translated as CAWRVAGETGELFF.

The chain joins TRBV12-5 to TRBJ1-2; the D is unclear. The CDR3 runs to 15 residues. Germline V gives CDR1 LGHNT, CDR2 FRNRAP. Trimming stripped 5 bases from V and 4 bases from J, with 17 bases between. The CDR3: CASGAWPDQVYGYTF. The CDR3 DNA sequence: TGTGCTAGTGGTGCCTGGCCGGATCAGGTCTATGGCTACACCTTC.

This clone was detected a few times. The genes are TRBV11-3 and TRBJ1-1; D may be TRBD1 (6 bases). This CDR3 region has 17 residues. Trimming left V 2 bases short and J 1 base short, with 17 bases between. Germline V CDR1 and CDR2: SGHNT, YENEEA. The CDR3, as DNA: TGTGCCAGCAGCTTAACCTCCGGGGGGCGAGGGAACACTGAAGCTTTCTTT. Amino acids: CASSLTSGGRGNTEAFF. Full variable domain (remainder filled in from reference TRBV11-3 and TRBJ1-1): EAGVVQSPRYKIIEKKQPVAFWCNPISGHNTLYWYLQNLGQGPELLIRYENEEAVDDSQLPKDRFSAERLKGVDSTLKIQPAELGDSAVYLCASSLTSGGRGNTEAFFGQGTRLTVV.

This chain links TRBV2 with TRBJ2-1; D is uncertain. Looked up from germline, CDR1 is SNHLY and CDR2 is FYNNEI. V lost 3 bases and J 6 bases, leaving 9 bases between the germline ends. The CDR3 has 13 amino acids. The chain's CDR3 is CASSDGSFNEQFF. CDR3 sequence (DNA): TGTGCCAGCAGTGACGGGTCTTTCAATGAGCAGTTCTTC.

The chain links TRBV7-8 to TRBJ2-5; 12 bases map to TRBD2. With V trimmed by 5 bases and J by 5 bases, 9 bases remained unmatched. This CDR3 is 16 amino acids long. The germline V gene has CDR1 SGHVS and CDR2 FQNEAQ. CDR3 in DNA: TGTGCCAGCAGCCAACTGACTAGCGGGAGTTGGGAGACCCAGTACTTC. Protein: CASSQLTSGSWETQYF.

CDR3 bases: TGTGCCAGCAGTGTTAGGATGCAGGGGAATCAGCCCCAGCATTTT. Translating it yields CASSVRMQGNQPQHF. The V gene is TRBV6-1, the J gene TRBJ1-5, with TRBD1 as a possible D gene (6 bases). Per the germline V gene, CDR1 is MNHNS and CDR2 is SASEGT. Trimming pared 4 bases from V and 4 bases from J, leaving 14 bases between. The CDR3 runs 15 residues.

Note on this clone: Germline is not matched at one junction end, which may reflect a read error. The genes are TRBV7-7 and TRBJ2-1, with D perhaps matching TRBD2 (6 bases). There are 14 residues in the CDR3. Germline lookup yields CDR1 SSHAT and CDR2 FNYEAQ (reference sequence). As DNA, the CDR3 is TGTGCTAGCAGCTTGGGGGGATTTAACAATGAGCAGTTCTTC. This sequence encodes CASSLGGFNNEQFF.

The gene calls are TRBV9 and TRBJ2-6, with D uncertain. From germline, CDR1 is SGDLS and CDR2 YYNGEE. V was shortened by 1 base and J by 4 bases, with 12 bases between the two germline ends. This CDR3 is built from 16 residues. The DNA for the CDR3 is TGTGCCAGCAGCGTAACAAAGTCTTGGGGGGCCAACGTCCTGACTTTC. Translated, it gives CASSVTKSWGANVLTF.

This chain joins TRBV27 and TRBJ2-7; D might be TRBD1 (6 bases). The V end was cut by 2 bases, the J end by 1 base, with 9 bases between. This CDR3 has 14 residues. The germline gives CDR1 MNHEY, CDR2 SMNVEV (reference sequence). The CDR3 bases are TGTGCCAGCAGTTTAGGGGACACGTCCTACGAGCAGTACTTC. It encodes CASSLGDTSYEQYF.

This chain joins TRBV7-2 and TRBJ2-1; 8 positions agree with TRBD1. Germline CDR1 SGHTA, CDR2 FQGNSA. This CDR3 has 14 amino acids. J was trimmed by 7 bases and V by 1 base; bases with no gene match: 3. The CDR3 bases are TGTGCCAGCAGCTTAGTGCAGGGGGCGAATGAGCAGTTCTTC. Translated: CASSLVQGANEQFF.

The V gene is TRBV7-8, the J gene TRBJ2-2; TRBD1 agrees at 9 bases. Germline CDR1 is SGHVS and CDR2 is FQNEAQ. The CDR3 totals 16 residues. With 2 bases clipped from V and 4 bases from J, the junction kept 5 bases outside the gene matches. CDR3 loop: CASSLLTGGSTGELFF. The CDR3 nucleotides are TGTGCCAGCAGCTTATTGACAGGGGGTAGCACCGGGGAGCTGTTTTTT.

The V gene is TRBV21-1, the J gene TRBJ2-2; the D call TRBD1 from the table was never checked on the DNA. TRBV21-1 is assigned pseudogene status. This CDR3 has 15 residues. The CDR3 loop is CASPSTGRRTGELFF. CDR3 nucleotides: TGTGCCAGCCCCTCGACAGGGAGGAGAACCGGGGAGCTGTTTTTT.

This sequence joins TRBV14 and TRBJ2-7; no reliable D call. There are 13 residues in the CDR3. From germline, CDR1 is SGHDN and CDR2 FVKESK. The V end was cut by 5 bases, the J end by 0 bases, with 8 bases between. CDR3 sequence (DNA): TGTGCCAGCAGCGAGAGTAGCTCCTACGAGCAGTACTTC. Its protein product is CASSESSSYEQYF.

The gene calls are TRBV18 and TRBJ2-5; TRBD1 is a possible D gene (6 bases). This CDR3 contains 15 residues. CDR1 and CDR2 (germline): KGHSH, LQKENI. Trimming pared 3 bases from V and 5 bases from J, leaving 16 bases between. Here the CDR3 reads CASSPPLGGAETQYF. For the CDR3, the DNA is TGTGCCAGCTCACCCCCCCTAGGGGGTGCGGAGACCCAGTACTTC.

The chain joins TRBV5-1 to TRBJ1-4, with D possibly being TRBD1 (6 bases). This CDR3 has 15 amino acids. Germline assignment: CDR1 SGHRS and CDR2 YFSETQ. Trimming took 0 bases from V and 8 from J, leaving 14 bases between them. The CDR3 DNA reads as TGCGCCAGCAGCTTGGGGGGGCAGAGAGGCGAAAAACTGTTTTTT. This gives the protein CASSLGGQRGEKLFF.

Only a few counts were recorded for this clone. V gene TRBV6-6 combines with J gene TRBJ2-1; 7 nucleotides agree with TRBD1. The CDR3 sequence is 13 residues long. The V gene's germline CDR1 is MNHNY and CDR2 SVGAGI (reference sequence). Losses at the gene ends were 5 bases for V and 5 bases for J; bases not matched to a gene: 3. The CDR3 DNA sequence: TGTGCCAGCAGTAAGGGACAGCACAATGAGCAGTTCTTC. Residues: CASSKGQHNEQFF.

This clone was found once. The sample has other DNA sequences that encode this CDR3 too. The V and J genes are TRBV30 and TRBJ1-1; D gene uncertain. CDR3 length: 12 amino acids. The germline V and J ends were trimmed by 2 bases and 2 bases, with 6 bases remaining between them. The germline CDR1 and CDR2 sequences are GTSNPN and SVGIG (reference sequence). This CDR3 is CAWSSGNTEAFF. In DNA, the CDR3 is TGTGCCTGGAGTTCAGGTAACACTGAAGCTTTCTTT.

In the case of this clone: Within the sample, other DNA sequences also encode this same CDR3. The rearrangement joins TRBV29-1 to TRBJ2-7; 7 bases fit TRBD2. The trim removed 4 bases at V and 5 bases at J, leaving 5 bases unmatched. Per the germline V gene, CDR1 is SQVTM and CDR2 is ANQGSEA. The CDR3 loop spans 12 amino acids. This chain's CDR3 is CSVVGGWDEQYF. CDR3 nucleotide sequence: TGCAGCGTTGTGGGGGGGTGGGACGAGCAGTACTTC.

V is TRBV2 and J is TRBJ2-1; TRBD2 aligns across 7 bases. Germline-derived CDR1 and CDR2 are SNHLY and FYNNEI. Trimming cost V 3 bases and J 9 bases; bases outside gene matches: 14. There are 16 residues in the CDR3. This CDR3 is CASSEGFAGVVFEQFF. The CDR3 bases are TGTGCCAGCAGTGAGGGATTCGCGGGAGTTGTATTTGAGCAGTTCTTC. Variable domain in full (rest from reference TRBV2 and TRBJ2-1): EPEVTQTPSHQVTQMGQEVILRCVPISNHLYFYWYRQILGQKVEFLVSFYNNEISEKSEIFDDQFSVERPDGSNFTLKIRSTKLEDSAMYFCASSEGFAGVVFEQFFGPGTRLTVL.

This clone was detected a few times. This chain links TRBV5-6 with TRBJ2-1, with D unclear. The length of the CDR3 is 11 residues. V gave up 3 bases and J gave up 10 bases, with 8 bases separating them. Per germline, CDR1 SGHDT and CDR2 YYEEEE. CDR3 sequence reads: CASSSMEEQFF. The CDR3 DNA sequence: TGTGCCAGCAGCTCCATGGAGGAGCAGTTCTTC.

This clone was seen just once. The chain couples TRBV5-1 to TRBJ2-7, with TRBD2 matching 10 bases. Germline values: CDR1 SGHRS, CDR2 YFSETQ. V shed 4 bases and J 4 bases; nucleotides not matched to a gene: 8. The CDR3 spans 15 residues. The CDR3: CASSPGVAGGYEQYV. DNA for the CDR3: TGCGCCAGCAGCCCCGGGGTAGCGGGAGGATACGAGCAGTACGTC.

J is TRBJ2-7 and V is TRBV5-1; weak D call: TRBD2 (6 bases). The CDR3 is 16 amino acids. Germline V lookup: CDR1 SGHRS, CDR2 YFSETQ. The germline V and J ends were trimmed by 4 bases and 4 bases, with 21 bases remaining between them. The chain's CDR3 is CASSAGHRDSKYEQYF. The CDR3 DNA reads as TGCGCCAGCAGCGCCGGACACCGGGACTCTAAGTACGAGCAGTACTTC. The whole variable domain, remainder taken from reference TRBV5-1 and TRBJ2-7, is KAGVTQTPRYLIKTRGQQVTLSCSPISGHRSVSWYQQTPGQGLQFLFEYFSETQRNKGNFPGRFSGRQFSNSRSEMNVSTLELGDSALYLCASSAGHRDSKYEQYFGPGTRLTVT.